This T cell receptor beta chain is from a study of CD8 T cells in ankylosing spondylitis. CDR3 length: 13 amino acids. CDR1 is SGHTA, CDR2 FQGTGA, per germline. V lost 4 bases and J 11 bases, leaving 17 bases between the germline ends. General study results and limits: CD8+ disease-linked clones were present at relatively low frequencies in blood. Among TCR beta sequences, a motif of several highly homologous variants appeared characteristic of ankylosing spondylitis blood. Reportedly, disease-linked clones are significantly enriched in ankylosing spondylitis patients' matched synovial fluid.

Remarks on this clonotype: The target antigen is unknown.

A quantitative 5'-RACE method, one with molecular barcodes, was used to make TCR beta libraries. MiXCR was run by TCRdb on the 5' RACE reads, yielding one entry per CDR3 protein. This sample has about 140,000 distinct CDR3 sequences, with 30% to 35% found just once. The V and J genes are TRBV7-3 and TRBJ1-1, with unresolved D. The sample taken for sequencing was synovial fluid, either unsorted or a sorted T cell fraction (not recorded which). This TCR derives from a male donor with ankylosing spondylitis. DNA for the CDR3: TGTGCCAGCAGCTCCAAGGGCCCACTTTGGGCTTTCTTT. Translated, it gives CASSSKGPLWAFF.